These 29 T cell receptor beta chains were all obtained from the same sample, sequenced in a study of OX40 agonist ivuxolimab in advanced cancers. Generated by immunoSEQ multiplex PCR, the TCRdb table keeps only in-frame clones and is missing some. The sample consists of about 61,000 clones, around 82% of them appearing once. The material sequenced was CD4+ or CD8+ T cells sorted from blood, taken in a trial of the OX40 agonist ivuxolimab. The source of these receptors is an adult with an advanced solid tumor such as melanoma, head and neck, liver or kidney cancer.

This clone was picked up one time. The V call is TRBV2, the J call TRBJ1-4; TRBD1 might be the D (5 bases). Germline CDR1 reads SNHLY; CDR2 reads FYNNEI. CDR3 length: 14 residues. Trimming shortened V by 6 bases and J by 6 bases, and 14 bases separated the two germline ends. This CDR3 is CASSLGVRHEKLFF. CDR3 nucleotides: TGTGCCAGCAGCCTGGGGGTGCGGCATGAAAAACTGTTTTTT.

As regards this clone: Other DNA sequences of this sample code for an identical CDR3. The CDR3 is CASSRTGGAGQPQHF. The DNA of the CDR3 is TGCGCCAGCAGCCGAACCGGGGGCGCGGGCCAGCCCCAGCATTTT. The rearrangement joins TRBV5-1 to TRBJ1-5; perhaps TRBD1 as D (6 bases). V was pared by 4 bases and J by 7 bases, with 18 bases between. The germline CDR1 and CDR2 sequences are SGHRS and YFSETQ. The CDR3 is 15 amino acids.

The chain is built from TRBV29-1 and TRBJ1-1; no clear D. This CDR3 contains 14 residues. The germline gives CDR1 SQVTM, CDR2 ANQGSEA. The germline V and J ends were trimmed by 2 bases and 0 bases, with 10 bases remaining between them. The CDR3: CSVEMAVMNTEAFF. Written as DNA, the CDR3 is TGCAGCGTTGAAATGGCAGTGATGAACACTGAAGCTTTCTTT.

This chain joins TRBV6-5 and TRBJ2-5, with D maybe TRBD1 (5 bases). The CDR3 spans 13 residues. Trimming stripped 5 bases from V and 2 bases from J, with 9 bases between. Germline lookup yields CDR1 MNHEY and CDR2 SVGAGI. CDR3 in DNA: TGTGCCAGCAGTAGACAGCCGCAAGAGACCCAGTACTTC. Its protein product is CASSRQPQETQYF.

The chain has TRBV7-9 and TRBJ1-5; D is ambiguous. The CDR3 contains 12 residues. V lost 4 bases, J lost 7 bases, and 8 bases lay in between. The V gene's germline CDR1 is SEHNR and CDR2 FQNEAQ (reference sequence). CDR3 sequence reads: CASSSDWQPQHF. In DNA, the CDR3 is TGTGCCAGCAGCTCCGACTGGCAGCCCCAGCATTTT.

This chain connects TRBV11-2 to TRBJ2-3; no clear D gene. V gave up 5 bases and J gave up 4 bases, with 16 bases separating them. The CDR3 is 15 residues long. CDR1 is SGHAT, CDR2 FQNNGV, per germline. CDR3 bases: TGTGCCAGCAGCCTGAGGACCCTCTCCCCAGATACGCAGTATTTT. This translates into CASSLRTLSPDTQYF.

The J gene is TRBJ2-1, the V gene TRBV14; 8 nucleotides align to TRBD2. The CDR3 covers 15 residues. Germline V CDR1 and CDR2: SGHDN, FVKESK. Unmatched junction bases numbered 7, after V lost 6 bases and J lost 3 bases. The CDR3, as DNA: TGTGCCAGCAGTCCCGGGACTAGTTTCTACAATGAGCAGTTCTTC. This codes for CASSPGTSFYNEQFF.

The rearrangement links TRBV27 to TRBJ2-5; 7 positions match TRBD2. The trim removed 7 bases at V and 5 bases at J, leaving 16 bases unmatched. The CDR3 is made up of 16 amino acids. The germline CDR1 and CDR2 sequences are MNHEY and SMNVEV (reference sequence). CDR3 nucleotides: TGTGCCAGCACTCAATGGGGGGAGGGCCCTCGTGAGACCCAGTACTTC. Translation: CASTQWGEGPRETQYF.

The chain carries TRBV2 and TRBJ1-4; no firm D call. The V gene's germline CDR1 is SNHLY and CDR2 FYNNEI. The CDR3 totals 18 residues. V was clipped by 5 bases and J by 3 bases, with 22 bases between them. CDR3 sequence reads: CASSYVTVGVQANEKLFF. In DNA form, the CDR3 reads TGTGCCAGCAGTTATGTAACGGTCGGGGTCCAGGCTAATGAAAAACTGTTTTTT.

This chain uses TRBV18 with TRBJ2-1; 7 bases fit TRBD1. The CDR3 runs 16 residues. With V trimmed by 5 bases and J by 0 bases, 7 bases remained unmatched. Germline-derived CDR1 and CDR2 are KGHSH and LQKENI. CDR3 coding DNA: TGTGCCAGCTCATCAAGGACAGGCCGCTCCTACAATGAGCAGTTCTTC. Its protein product is CASSSRTGRSYNEQFF.

This clone showed up just a few times. This rearrangement joins TRBV19 to TRBJ1-3; D uncertain. Looked up from germline, CDR1 is LNHDA and CDR2 is SQIVND (reference sequence). This CDR3 has 17 residues. V was clipped by 6 bases and J by 0 bases, with 18 bases between them. The chain's CDR3 is CASRIQGEGISGNTIYF. As DNA, the CDR3 is TGTGCCAGTAGAATTCAAGGCGAGGGAATCTCTGGAAACACCATATATTTT.

Points on this clone: One junction end does not reproduce the germline sequence, and a read error may be involved. The V gene is TRBV5-1, the J gene TRBJ1-1; a possible D gene is TRBD1 (6 bases). This CDR3 is 15 amino acids long. The germline V gene encodes CDR1 SGHRS and CDR2 YFSETQ. The CDR3 nucleotides are TGTGCCAGCAGCCCGAGGGCGGGGGCGAACACTGAAGCTTTCTTT. This gives the protein CASSPRAGANTEAFF.

This clone was seen only a few times. V is TRBV7-3 and J is TRBJ2-1; D is undetermined. The CDR3 consists of 15 residues. CDR1 SGHTA and CDR2 FQGTGA come from the germline V gene. Trimming cost V 0 bases and J 6 bases, with 12 bases left between them. The CDR3 sequence: CASSLTKGPLNEQFF. CDR3 nucleotide sequence: TGTGCCAGCAGCTTAACGAAAGGACCACTCAATGAGCAGTTCTTC.

This chain links TRBV5-6 with TRBJ2-5, with TRBD2 identical over 8 bases. This CDR3 contains 16 residues. V gave up 1 base and J gave up 0 bases; unmatched junction bases: 5. Germline CDR1 reads SGHDT; CDR2 reads YYEEEE. CDR3 bases: TGTGCCAGCAGCTTGATTTTAGCGGGGTACCAAGAGACCCAGTACTTC. This codes for CASSLILAGYQETQYF.

The chain recombines TRBV5-1 with TRBJ2-1, with TRBD1 identical over 9 bases. The J segment lost 6 bases and the V segment lost 3 bases, leaving 7 bases of the junction unmatched. There are 15 residues in the CDR3. Germline CDR1 reads SGHRS; CDR2 reads YFSETQ. Here the CDR3 DNA reads TGCGCCAGCAGCTGGGGACAGGGACCGCTCAATGAGCAGTTCTTC. This sequence encodes CASSWGQGPLNEQFF.

The CDR3 bases are TGCGCCAGCAGTACTGTGGGGGTCGACCACGGGGAGCTGTTTTTT. It specifies CASSTVGVDHGELFF. The chain employs TRBV5-1 and TRBJ2-2; the D gene could be TRBD1 or TRBD2 (5 bases each). Germline-derived CDR1 and CDR2 are SGHRS and YFSETQ. The CDR3 extends over 15 amino acids. V was cut by 5 bases and J by 7 bases, with 18 bases left in between.

The chain has TRBV7-2 and TRBJ2-5, with D unclear. The V and J ends lost 2 bases and 5 bases respectively, with 9 bases between them. Germline CDR1 and CDR2: SGHTA and FQGNSA. This CDR3 is built from 13 residues. The CDR3 DNA follows: TGTGCCAGCAGCTTACGGGTTCCGGAGACCCAGTACTTC. Translation gives CASSLRVPETQYF.

This clone was seen a few times. The CDR3 spells CASGGQFNNQPQHF. DNA for the CDR3: TGTGCCAGCGGGGGACAGTTTAATAATCAGCCCCAGCATTTT. The chain is built from TRBV19 and TRBJ1-5, with 7 bases fitting TRBD1. Trimming cost V 9 bases and J 4 bases; bases outside gene matches: 9. The CDR3 loop spans 14 amino acids. Germline V gives CDR1 LNHDA, CDR2 SQIVND (reference sequence).

The chain uses TRBV27 and TRBJ1-2; 7 nucleotides match TRBD1. Germline assignment: CDR1 MNHEY and CDR2 SMNVEV (reference sequence). The junction had 5 bases not matched to a gene; V was cut back by 6 bases and J by 1 base. The CDR3 consists of 14 residues. CDR3 nucleotides: TGTGCCAGCAGGCAGCAGGGGGTTAACTATGGCTACACCTTC. Translation: CASRQQGVNYGYTF.

The rearrangement links TRBV5-8 to TRBJ2-2; 8 bases line up with TRBD1. J gave up 3 bases and V 5 bases, and 3 bases lay outside the gene matches. This CDR3 has 14 residues. Germline CDR1 reads SGHTS; CDR2 reads YDEGEE. CDR3 region: CASRGDRHTGELFF. The DNA of the CDR3 is TGTGCCAGCAGGGGGGACAGGCACACCGGGGAGCTGTTTTTT.

CDR3 sequence (DNA): TGTGCTAGTGGCTCGTCCCGCGAAGAGCAGTACTTC. This encodes CASGSSREEQYF. The V call is TRBV12-5, the J call TRBJ2-7, with unresolved D. V lost 6 bases and J lost 7, with 13 bases in between. The CDR3 covers 12 residues. CDR1 is LGHNT and CDR2 is FRNRAP in the germline V gene.

This chain links TRBV11-2 with TRBJ2-1, with 15 bases aligning to TRBD2. CDR3 length: 18 residues. Germline values: CDR1 SGHAT, CDR2 FQNNGV. J was trimmed by 4 bases and V by 1 base; bases with no gene match: 5. The CDR3 coding sequence is TGTGCCAGCAGCTTAGGGACTAGCGGGAGGGCACGGTACAATGAGCAGTTCTTC. Encoded protein: CASSLGTSGRARYNEQFF.

The CDR3 DNA sequence: TGTGCCAGCAGCCCCGCAAGGGACGAGCAGTTCTTC. Its protein product is CASSPARDEQFF. V gene TRBV5-4 combines with J gene TRBJ2-1, with D perhaps assigned TRBD1 or TRBD2 (5 bases each). The CDR3 runs to 12 residues. From germline, CDR1 is SGHNT and CDR2 YYREEE (reference sequence). The V and J ends lost 4 bases and 10 bases respectively, with 12 bases between them.

This sequence joins TRBV7-9 and TRBJ1-1, with D possibly TRBD1 on 5 matching bases. CDR1 is SEHNR and CDR2 is FQNEAQ in the germline V gene (reference sequence). This CDR3 has 13 residues. Trimming left V 5 bases short and J 1 base short, with 8 bases between. CDR3 amino acids: CASSETANTEAFF. In nucleotides, the CDR3 is TGTGCCAGCAGCGAGACAGCGAACACTGAAGCTTTCTTT.

The rearrangement joins TRBV27 to TRBJ2-7; the match to TRBD2 covers 9 bases. The CDR3 covers 19 residues. The V segment lost 0 bases and the J segment 5 bases; nucleotides outside the gene matches: 17. Germline CDR1 is MNHEY and CDR2 is SMNVEV (reference sequence). CDR3 DNA: TGTGCCAGCAGTTTATCCCCCGCAAGCGGGAGGTCCCTCAGGAACGAGCAGTACTTC. Its protein is CASSLSPASGRSLRNEQYF.

The rearrangement joins TRBV19 to TRBJ1-2; D unresolved. Germline lookup yields CDR1 LNHDA and CDR2 SQIVND (reference sequence). The CDR3 has 12 residues. V was cut by 6 bases and J by 0 bases, with 5 bases left in between. As DNA, the CDR3 is TGTGCCAGTAGAAAAGCTAACTATGGCTACACCTTC. It codes for CASRKANYGYTF.

The rearrangement uses TRBV5-1 and TRBJ2-5; D is perhaps TRBD1 (6 bases). Germline V gene lookup returns CDR1 SGHRS and CDR2 YFSETQ. The CDR3 contains 15 residues. Trimming stripped 6 bases from V and 2 bases from J, with 17 bases between. In DNA, the CDR3 is TGCGCCAGCAAACGTACACAGGGACGACAAGAGACCCAGTACTTC. It encodes CASKRTQGRQETQYF.

The chain joins TRBV6-5 to TRBJ2-7; a possible D gene is TRBD2 (7 bases). V was trimmed by 6 bases and J by 6 bases, leaving 21 bases between them. Germline loops: CDR1 MNHEY, CDR2 SVGAGI. The CDR3 runs 15 residues. The CDR3, as DNA: TGTGCCAGCAGGAGGGGGGGGGCCCGTTTCGGCGAGCAGTACTTC. Its protein product is CASRRGGARFGEQYF.

V and J are TRBV19 and TRBJ1-1; D not resolved. The CDR3 is 11 residues long. Germline V gene sequence: CDR1 LNHDA, CDR2 SQIVND (reference sequence). V was cut by 5 bases and J by 3 bases, with 4 bases left in between. As DNA, the CDR3 is TGTGCCAGTAGTTGGGACACTGAAGCTTTCTTT. Encoded protein: CASSWDTEAFF. Together with reference TRBV19 and TRBJ1-1, the CDR3 gives the full variable domain: DGGITQSPKYLFRKEGQNVTLSCEQNLNHDAMYWYRQDPGQGLRLIYYSQIVNDFQKGDIAEGYSVSREKKESFPLTVTSAQKNPTAFYLCASSWDTEAFFGQGTRLTVV.